One T cell receptor (beta chain) is described in this entry. No antigen is known for it. This record belongs to a study of blood T cells in healthy people across ages. There are 17 residues in the CDR3. Germline-derived CDR1 and CDR2 are DFQATT and SNEGSKA (reference sequence). Each sample had at least 6 million PBMCs isolated. The study's findings and limits: Roughly linear declines in TCR beta diversity per million T cells occurred with age. Unsorted PBMCs blocked a conclusive comparison of naive and antigen-experienced cells.

Through a sample-barcoded 5' primer and a J-beta primer mix, a second PCR was run for 7 to 11 cycles. TCRdb reprocessed the 5' RACE reads with MiXCR, giving one entry per CDR3 protein. Among roughly 720,000 distinct CDR3 sequences listed, roughly 50% were seen once. The TCR sequence derives from a man at least 80 years old in good health. V is TRBV20-1 and J is TRBJ2-5; 8 bases align to TRBD2. The better agreement between TRBJ2-7 and the DNA end casts doubt on the J call. The material sequenced was blood. The CDR3 spells CSAPGWLAGPGVHEQYF. CDR3 coding DNA: TGCAGTGCTCCTGGGTGGCTAGCGGGCCCTGGGGTCCACGAGCAGTACTTC.